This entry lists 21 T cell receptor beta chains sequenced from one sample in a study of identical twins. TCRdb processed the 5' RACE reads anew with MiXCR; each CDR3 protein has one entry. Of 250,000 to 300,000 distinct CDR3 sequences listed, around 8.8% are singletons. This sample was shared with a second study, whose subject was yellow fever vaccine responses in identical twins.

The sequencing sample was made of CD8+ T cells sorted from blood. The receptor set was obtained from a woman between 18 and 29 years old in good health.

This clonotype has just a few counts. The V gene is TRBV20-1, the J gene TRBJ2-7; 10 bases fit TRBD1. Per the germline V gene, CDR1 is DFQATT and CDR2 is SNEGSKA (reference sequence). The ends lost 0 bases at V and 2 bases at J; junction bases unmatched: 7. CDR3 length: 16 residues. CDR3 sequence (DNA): TGCAGTGCTAGAGACCTTCGGGACAGGGGACCCTACGAGCAGTACTTC. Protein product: CSARDLRDRGPYEQYF.

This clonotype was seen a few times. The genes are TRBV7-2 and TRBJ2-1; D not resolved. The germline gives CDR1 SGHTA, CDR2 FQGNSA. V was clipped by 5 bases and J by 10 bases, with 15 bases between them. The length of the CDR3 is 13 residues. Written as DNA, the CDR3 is TGTGCCAGCAGCCTAAACCCCTCTAGGGAGCAGTTCTTC. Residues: CASSLNPSREQFF.

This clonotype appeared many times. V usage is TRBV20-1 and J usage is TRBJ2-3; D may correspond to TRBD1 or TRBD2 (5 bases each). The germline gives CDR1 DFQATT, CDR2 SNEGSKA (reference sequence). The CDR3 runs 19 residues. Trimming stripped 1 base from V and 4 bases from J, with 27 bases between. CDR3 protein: CSARGDVVVVYKEADTQYF. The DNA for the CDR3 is TGCAGTGCTAGAGGGGACGTCGTTGTGGTGTACAAAGAGGCAGATACGCAGTATTTT.

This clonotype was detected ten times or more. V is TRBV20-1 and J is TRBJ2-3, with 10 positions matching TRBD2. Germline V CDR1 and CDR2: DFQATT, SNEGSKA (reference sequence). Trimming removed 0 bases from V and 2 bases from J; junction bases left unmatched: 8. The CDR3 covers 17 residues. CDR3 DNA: TGCAGTGCTAGAGATTATGGGACTAGCGTATCCACAGATACGCAGTATTTT. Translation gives CSARDYGTSVSTDTQYF.

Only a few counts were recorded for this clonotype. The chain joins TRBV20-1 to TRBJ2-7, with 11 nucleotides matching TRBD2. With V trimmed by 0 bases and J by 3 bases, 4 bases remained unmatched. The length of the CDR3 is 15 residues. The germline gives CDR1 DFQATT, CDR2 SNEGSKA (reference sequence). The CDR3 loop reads CSARDLAGGNYEQYF. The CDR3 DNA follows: TGCAGTGCTAGAGATCTAGCGGGGGGCAACTACGAGCAGTACTTC.

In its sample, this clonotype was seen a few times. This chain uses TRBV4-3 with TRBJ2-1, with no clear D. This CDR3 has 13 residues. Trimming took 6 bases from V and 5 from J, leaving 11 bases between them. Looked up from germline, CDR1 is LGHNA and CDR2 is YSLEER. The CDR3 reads CASSSSSNNEQFF. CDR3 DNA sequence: TGCGCCAGCAGTAGCAGTAGCAACAATGAGCAGTTCTTC.

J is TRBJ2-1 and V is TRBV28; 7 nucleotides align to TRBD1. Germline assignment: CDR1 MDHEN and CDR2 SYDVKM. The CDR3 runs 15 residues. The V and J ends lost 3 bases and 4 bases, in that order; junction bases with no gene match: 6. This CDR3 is CASSFGQGVYNEQFF. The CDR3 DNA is TGTGCCAGCAGTTTTGGGCAGGGGGTATACAATGAGCAGTTCTTC.

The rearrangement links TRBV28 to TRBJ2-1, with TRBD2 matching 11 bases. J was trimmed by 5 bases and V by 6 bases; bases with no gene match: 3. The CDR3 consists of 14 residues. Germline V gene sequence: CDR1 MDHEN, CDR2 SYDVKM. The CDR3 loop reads CASRYSGGDNEQFF. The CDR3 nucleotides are TGTGCCAGCAGGTATAGCGGGGGGGACAATGAGCAGTTCTTC.

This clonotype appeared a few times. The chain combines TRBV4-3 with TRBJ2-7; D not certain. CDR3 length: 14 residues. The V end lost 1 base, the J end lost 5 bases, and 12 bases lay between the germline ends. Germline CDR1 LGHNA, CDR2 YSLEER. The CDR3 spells CASSQVVARDEQYF. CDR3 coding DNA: TGCGCCAGCAGCCAAGTTGTGGCAAGAGACGAGCAGTACTTC.

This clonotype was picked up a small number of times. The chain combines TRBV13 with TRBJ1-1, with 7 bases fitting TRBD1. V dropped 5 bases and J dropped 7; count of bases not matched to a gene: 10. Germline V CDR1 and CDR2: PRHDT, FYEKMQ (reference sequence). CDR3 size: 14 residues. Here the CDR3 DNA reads TGTGCCAGCAGCCCACCGGACAGGATGAATGAAGCTTTCTTT. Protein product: CASSPPDRMNEAFF.

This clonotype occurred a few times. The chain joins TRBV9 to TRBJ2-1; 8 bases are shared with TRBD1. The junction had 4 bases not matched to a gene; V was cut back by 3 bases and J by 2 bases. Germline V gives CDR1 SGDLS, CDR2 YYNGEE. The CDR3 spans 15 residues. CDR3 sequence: CASSGRTGTYNEQFF. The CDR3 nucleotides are TGTGCCAGCAGCGGAAGGACAGGGACCTACAATGAGCAGTTCTTC.

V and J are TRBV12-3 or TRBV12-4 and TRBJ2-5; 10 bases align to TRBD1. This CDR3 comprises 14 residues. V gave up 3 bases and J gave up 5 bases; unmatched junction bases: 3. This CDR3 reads CASSLTGGRETQYF. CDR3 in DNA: TGTGCCAGCAGTTTGACAGGGGGCAGGGAGACCCAGTACTTC.

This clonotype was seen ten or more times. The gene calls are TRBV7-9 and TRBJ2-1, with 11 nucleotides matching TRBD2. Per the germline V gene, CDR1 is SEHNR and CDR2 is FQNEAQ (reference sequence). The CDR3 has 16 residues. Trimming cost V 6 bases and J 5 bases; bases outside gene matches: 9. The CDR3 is CASRMTSGKGHNEQFF. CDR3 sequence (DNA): TGTGCCAGCAGAATGACTAGCGGGAAGGGCCACAATGAGCAGTTCTTC.

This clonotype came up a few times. The CDR3 sequence is CASSLGEEQYF. The CDR3 coding sequence is TGTGCCAGCAGCCTCGGTGAGGAGCAGTACTTC. V gene TRBV12-3 or TRBV12-4 combines with J gene TRBJ2-7; D is unclear. The V end lost 6 bases, the J end lost 7 bases, and 10 bases lay between the germline ends. This CDR3 comprises 11 residues.

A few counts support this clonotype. As DNA, the CDR3 is TGTGCCAGCAGCCCGTCATGGGGCGCATCCTACGAGCAGTACTTC. Translated: CASSPSWGASYEQYF. The rearrangement joins TRBV9 to TRBJ2-7; weak D call: TRBD1 (5 bases). This CDR3 has 15 amino acids. Trimming took 4 bases from V and 1 from J, leaving 15 bases between them. Germline values: CDR1 SGDLS, CDR2 YYNGEE.

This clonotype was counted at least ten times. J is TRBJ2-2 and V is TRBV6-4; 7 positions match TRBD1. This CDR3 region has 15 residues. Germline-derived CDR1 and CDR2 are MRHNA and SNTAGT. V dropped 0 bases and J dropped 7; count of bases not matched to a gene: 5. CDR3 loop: CASSDSEGAGGELFF. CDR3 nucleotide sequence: TGTGCCAGCAGTGACTCAGAGGGGGCCGGCGGGGAGCTGTTTTTT.

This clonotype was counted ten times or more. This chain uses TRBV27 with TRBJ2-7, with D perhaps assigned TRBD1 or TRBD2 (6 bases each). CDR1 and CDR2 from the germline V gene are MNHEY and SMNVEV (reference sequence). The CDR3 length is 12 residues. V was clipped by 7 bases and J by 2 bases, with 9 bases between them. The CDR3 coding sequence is TGTGCCAGCAACGGGGGCCCCTACGAGCAGTACTTC. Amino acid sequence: CASNGGPYEQYF.

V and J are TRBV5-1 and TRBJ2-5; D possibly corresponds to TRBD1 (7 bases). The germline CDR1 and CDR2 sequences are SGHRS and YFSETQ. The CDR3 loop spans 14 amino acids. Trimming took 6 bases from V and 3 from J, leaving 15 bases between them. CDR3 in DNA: TGCGCCAGCAACCCAGGAGGGACAGAAGAGACCCAGTACTTC. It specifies CASNPGGTEETQYF.

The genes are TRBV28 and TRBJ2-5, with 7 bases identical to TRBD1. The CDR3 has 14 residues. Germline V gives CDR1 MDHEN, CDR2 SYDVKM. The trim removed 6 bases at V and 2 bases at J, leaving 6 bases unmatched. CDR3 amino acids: CASRLGQTQETQYF. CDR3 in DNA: TGTGCCAGCAGACTGGGACAGACACAAGAGACCCAGTACTTC.

CDR3: CSVAGGHHSYEQYF. The CDR3 DNA follows: TGCAGCGTTGCTGGGGGGCACCACTCCTACGAGCAGTACTTC. The rearrangement links TRBV29-1 to TRBJ2-7; D tentatively fits TRBD1 or TRBD2 (6 bases each). The V end was cut by 4 bases, the J end by 0 bases, with 13 bases between. The CDR3 extends over 14 amino acids. The V gene's germline CDR1 is SQVTM and CDR2 ANQGSEA.

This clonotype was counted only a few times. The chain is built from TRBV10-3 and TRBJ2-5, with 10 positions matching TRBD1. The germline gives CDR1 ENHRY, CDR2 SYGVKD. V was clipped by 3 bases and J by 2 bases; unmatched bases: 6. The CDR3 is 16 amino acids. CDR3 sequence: CAISDPGTGEQETQYF. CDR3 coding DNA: TGTGCCATCAGTGACCCCGGGACAGGGGAACAAGAGACCCAGTACTTC.